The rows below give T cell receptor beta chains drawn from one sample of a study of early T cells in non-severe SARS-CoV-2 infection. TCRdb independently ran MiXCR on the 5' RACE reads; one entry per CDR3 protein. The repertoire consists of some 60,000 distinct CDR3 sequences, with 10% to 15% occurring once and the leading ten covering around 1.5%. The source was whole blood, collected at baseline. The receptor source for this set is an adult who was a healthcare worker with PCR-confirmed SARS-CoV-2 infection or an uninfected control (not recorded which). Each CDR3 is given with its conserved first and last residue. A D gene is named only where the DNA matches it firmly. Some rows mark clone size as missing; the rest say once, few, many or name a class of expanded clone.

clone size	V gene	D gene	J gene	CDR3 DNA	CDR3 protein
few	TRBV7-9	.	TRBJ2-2	TGTGCCAGCAGCCACAGGGAATCCGGGGAGCTGTTTTTT	CASSHRESGELFF
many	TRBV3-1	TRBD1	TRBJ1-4	TGTGCCAGCCGTTTCGAGGGGGCGCAGGAAAAACTGTTTTTT	CASRFEGAQEKLFF
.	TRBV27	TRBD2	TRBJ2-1	TGTGCCAGCAGTCTAGCGGAGACGGGGAAATACAATGAGCAGTTCTTC	CASSLAETGKYNEQFF
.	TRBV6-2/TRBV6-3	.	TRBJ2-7	TGTGCCAGCAGCCTGACAGAGGCTTCCTACGAGCAGTACTTC	CASSLTEASYEQYF
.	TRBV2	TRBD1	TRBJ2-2	TGTGCCACTACGGACAGGGGAATCGGTCAGAACACCGGGGAGCTGTTTTTT	CATTDRGIGQNTGELFF
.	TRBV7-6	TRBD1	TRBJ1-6	TGTGCCAGCAGCCGTGACAGGGAAGGCTCACCCCTCCACTTT	CASSRDREGSPLHF
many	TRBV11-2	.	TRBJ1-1	TGTGCCAGCAGCTTAGGGATGGGCAAAACGAACACTGAAGCTTTCTTT	CASSLGMGKTNTEAFF
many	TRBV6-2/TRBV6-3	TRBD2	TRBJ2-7	TGTGCCAGCGTGAGCGGGGAACCCTACGAGCAGTACTTC	CASVSGEPYEQYF
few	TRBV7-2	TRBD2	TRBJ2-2	TGTGCCAGCCAGACTAGCGCTAACACCGGGGAGCTGTTTTTT	CASQTSANTGELFF
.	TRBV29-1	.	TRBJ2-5	TGCAGCGTTGGACAGATCCAAGAGACCCAGTACTTC	CSVGQIQETQYF
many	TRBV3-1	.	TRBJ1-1	TGTGCCAGCAGCCGCTCCCGACAGATGAACACTGAAGCTTTCTTT	CASSRSRQMNTEAFF
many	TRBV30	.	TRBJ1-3	TGTGCCTGGGGGGCCTCCGGAAACACCATATATTTT	CAWGASGNTIYF
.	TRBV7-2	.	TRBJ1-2	TGTGCCAGCAGCCGCTCAACAGACTCGGCCTATGGCTACACCTTC	CASSRSTDSAYGYTF
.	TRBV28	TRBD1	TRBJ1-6	TGTGCCAGCAGTTCAGGGGGGAATTCACCCCTCCACTTT	CASSSGGNSPLHF
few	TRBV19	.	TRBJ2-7	TGTGCCAGTACCCCCGCAGGATCCTACGAGCAGTACTTC	CASTPAGSYEQYF
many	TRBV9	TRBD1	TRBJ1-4	TGTGCCAGCAGCCGAACCGGGACAGCGAATGAAAAACTGTTTTTT	CASSRTGTANEKLFF
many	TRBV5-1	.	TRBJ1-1	TGCGCCAGCAGCACGGACATGGTAGACACTGAAGCTTTCTTT	CASSTDMVDTEAFF
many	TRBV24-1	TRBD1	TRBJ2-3	TGTGCCACCAGTGGGCTGACCGACAGGGGCACAGATACGCAGTATTTT	CATSGLTDRGTDTQYF
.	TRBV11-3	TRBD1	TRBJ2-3	TGTGCCAGCAGCTTAGCAGGACAGGGGGCTCGGAATACGCAGTATTTT	CASSLAGQGARNTQYF
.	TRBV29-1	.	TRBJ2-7	TGCAGCGTTGAATTATCGGCCTACGGTCGACGGCGCGAGCAGTACTTC	CSVELSAYGRRREQYF
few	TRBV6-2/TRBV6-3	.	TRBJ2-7	TGTGCCAGCACCTACCTGGGACTTCCGAACGAGCAGTACTTC	CASTYLGLPNEQYF
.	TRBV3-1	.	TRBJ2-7	TGTGCCAGCAGCCTCTATGCTAGGGCGGGGGAGCAGTACTTC	CASSLYARAGEQYF
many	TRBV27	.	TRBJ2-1	TGTGCCAGCAGTTTCGGAGGGAAAAGTGAAAAGGGATATGAGCAGTTCTTC	CASSFGGKSEKGYEQFF
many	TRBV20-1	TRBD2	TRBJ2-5	TGCAGTGCTAGAGAGGGTAGCGGGAGGTACCAAGAGACCCAGTACTTC	CSAREGSGRYQETQYF
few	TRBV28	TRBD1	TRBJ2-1	TGTGCCAGCAGTTACCCCGACAGGGACGATGAGCAGTTCTTC	CASSYPDRDDEQFF
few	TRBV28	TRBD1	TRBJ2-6	TGTGCCAGCAGTTCCATTACAGGGGGCGAGGCTGGGGCCAACGTCCTGACTTTC	CASSSITGGEAGANVLTF
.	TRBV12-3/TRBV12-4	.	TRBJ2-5	TGTGCCAGCAGCCTTTACAGGGAGCAGGAGACCCAGTACTTC	CASSLYREQETQYF
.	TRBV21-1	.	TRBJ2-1	TGTGCCAGCAGCCCACGTAAAGTGGTCTTC	CASSPRKVVF
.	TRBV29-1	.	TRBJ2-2	TGCAGCGTAGAAACAGGGAAAGGCGGGAACACCGGGGAGCTGTTTTTT	CSVETGKGGNTGELFF
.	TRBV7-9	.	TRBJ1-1	TGTGCCAGCAGCCGCTTCTCGACAGGCGAAGCTTTCTTT	CASSRFSTGEAFF
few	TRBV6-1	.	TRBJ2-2	TGTGCCAGCAGCCCCCGGAGACCGAACACCGGGGAGCTGTTTTTT	CASSPRRPNTGELFF
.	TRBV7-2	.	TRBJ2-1	TGTGCCAGCAGCTTAGTACTAGCTTACAATGAGCAGTTCTTC	CASSLVLAYNEQFF
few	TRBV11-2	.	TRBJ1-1	TGTGCCAGCAGCTTAGGGAGAACCATCATGAACACTGAAGCTTTCTTT	CASSLGRTIMNTEAFF
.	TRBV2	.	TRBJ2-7	TGTGCCAGCAGGACAGGACCCGACCCTTCCTACGAGCAGTACTTC	CASRTGPDPSYEQYF
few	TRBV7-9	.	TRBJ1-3	TGTGCCAGCAGCTTTTCGGCTGGGCGTGGAAACACCATATATTTT	CASSFSAGRGNTIYF
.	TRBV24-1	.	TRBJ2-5	TGTGCCACCAGTGATGCTGCAGGGAGCCAAGAGACCCAGTACTTC	CATSDAAGSQETQYF
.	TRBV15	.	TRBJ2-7	TGTGCCACCAGCAGAGATCCAGGGTCGGGATACGAGCAGTACTTC	CATSRDPGSGYEQYF
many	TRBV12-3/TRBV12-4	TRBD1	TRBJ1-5	TGTGCCAGCAGTTGGGCAGGGGGCCAGCCCCAGCATTTT	CASSWAGGQPQHF
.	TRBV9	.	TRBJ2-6	TGTGCCAGCAGCGAGGGAGATTGGGACTCTGGGGCCAACGTCCTGACTTTC	CASSEGDWDSGANVLTF
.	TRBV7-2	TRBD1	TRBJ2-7	TGTGCCAGCAGCTTCGAGGGGGCCCGGACCTACGAGCAGTACTTC	CASSFEGARTYEQYF
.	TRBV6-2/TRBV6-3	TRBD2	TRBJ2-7	TGTGCCAGCAGTCCCCGAGGACTAGCGGTGCCCCACGAGCAGTACTTC	CASSPRGLAVPHEQYF
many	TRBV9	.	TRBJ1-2	TGTGCCAGCAGCGTAGGAGGGGACCGAAGGGGCTACACCTTC	CASSVGGDRRGYTF
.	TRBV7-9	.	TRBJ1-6	TGTGCCAGCAGCTTAGGAGGGGCCCAGGGATCACCCCTCCACTTT	CASSLGGAQGSPLHF
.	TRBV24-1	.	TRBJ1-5	TGTGCCACCAGTGACCCTGGTAAGCCCCAGCATTTT	CATSDPGKPQHF
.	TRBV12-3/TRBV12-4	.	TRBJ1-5	TGTGCCAGCAGTTTATACGGGGGCGTTGGCAATCAGCCCCAGCATTTT	CASSLYGGVGNQPQHF
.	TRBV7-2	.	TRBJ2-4	TGTGCCAGCAGCTTCGATCAGGGGAGCATTCAGTACTTC	CASSFDQGSIQYF
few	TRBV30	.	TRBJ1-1	TGTGCCTGGAGTGTGACTCTATACACTGAAGCTTTCTTT	CAWSVTLYTEAFF
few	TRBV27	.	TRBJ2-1	TGTGCCAGCAGTTTCAAGGGGCCCAGCTCCTACAATGAGCAGTTCTTC	CASSFKGPSSYNEQFF
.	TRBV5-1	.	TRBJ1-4	TGCGCCAGCAGCTTGGCTTTAGGGGGTGTGAGTGAAAAACTGTTTTTT	CASSLALGGVSEKLFF
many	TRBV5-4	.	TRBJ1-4	TGTGCCAGCAGCTTAGGTGACGAAAAACTGTTTTTT	CASSLGDEKLFF
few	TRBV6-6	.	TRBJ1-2	TGTGCCAGTGAGCCCGGGCGCTCTAACTATGGCTACACCTTC	CASEPGRSNYGYTF
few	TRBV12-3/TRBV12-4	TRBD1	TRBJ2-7	TGTGCCAGCAGTTTCCGGGACAGGGGTCACGAGCAGTACTTC	CASSFRDRGHEQYF
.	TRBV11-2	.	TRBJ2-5	TGTGCCAGCAGCTCAGGACAGTACCAAGAGACCCAGTACTTC	CASSSGQYQETQYF
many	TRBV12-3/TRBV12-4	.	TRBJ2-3	TGTGCCAGCAGGGTGACAGGGAAGGGGGGAGATACGCAGTATTTT	CASRVTGKGGDTQYF
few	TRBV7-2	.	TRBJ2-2	TGTGCCAGCAGCAGCAGACAGGCGAACACCGGGGAGCTGTTTTTT	CASSSRQANTGELFF
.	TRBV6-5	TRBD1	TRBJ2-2	TGTGCCAGCAGGAGGGGGACAGGGAACACCGGGGAGCTGTTTTTT	CASRRGTGNTGELFF
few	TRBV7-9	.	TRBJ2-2	TGTGCCAGCAGCATAGACTCTACCGGGGAGCTGTTTTTT	CASSIDSTGELFF